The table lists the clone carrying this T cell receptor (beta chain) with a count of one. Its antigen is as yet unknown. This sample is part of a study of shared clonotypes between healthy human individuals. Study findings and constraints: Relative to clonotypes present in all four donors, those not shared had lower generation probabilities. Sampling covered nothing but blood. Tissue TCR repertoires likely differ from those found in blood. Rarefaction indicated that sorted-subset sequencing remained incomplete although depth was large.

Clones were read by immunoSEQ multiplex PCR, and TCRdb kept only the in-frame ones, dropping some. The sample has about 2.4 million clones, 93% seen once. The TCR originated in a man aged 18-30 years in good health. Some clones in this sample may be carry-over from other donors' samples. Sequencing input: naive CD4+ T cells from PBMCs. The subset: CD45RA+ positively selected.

The CDR3 nucleotides read TGTGCCAGCTCACCACCAGGGTGGAAGGATACGCAGTATTTT. Translation gives CASSPPGWKDTQYF. This chain links TRBV18 with TRBJ2-3, with no clear D. The CDR3 is 14 amino acids. CDR1 is KGHSH and CDR2 is LQKENI in the germline V gene. V was trimmed by 0 bases and J by 6 bases, leaving 10 bases between them.